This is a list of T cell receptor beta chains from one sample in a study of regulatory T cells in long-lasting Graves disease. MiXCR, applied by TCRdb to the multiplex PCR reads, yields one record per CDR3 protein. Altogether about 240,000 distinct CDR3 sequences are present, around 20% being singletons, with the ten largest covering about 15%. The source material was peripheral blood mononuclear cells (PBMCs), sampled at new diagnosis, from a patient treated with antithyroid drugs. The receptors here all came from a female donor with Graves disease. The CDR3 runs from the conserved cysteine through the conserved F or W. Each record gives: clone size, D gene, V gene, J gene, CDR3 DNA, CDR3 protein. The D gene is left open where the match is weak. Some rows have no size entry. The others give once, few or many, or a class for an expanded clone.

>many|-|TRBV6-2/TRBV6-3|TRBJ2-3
TGTGCCAGCAGTTACTTAGGCACAGATACGCAGTATTTT
CASSYLGTDTQYF
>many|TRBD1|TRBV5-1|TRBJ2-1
TGCGCCAGCAGTCAGGGGGCCGAAGGCAATGAGCAGTTCTTC
CASSQGAEGNEQFF
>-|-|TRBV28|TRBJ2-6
TGTGCCAGCAAAGGCAGGGGTTACTCTGGGGCCAACGTCCTGACTTTC
CASKGRGYSGANVLTF
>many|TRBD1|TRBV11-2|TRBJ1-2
TGCGCCAGCAGCCAAGAAGGGGGACAGCTCTATGGCTACACCTTC
CASSQEGGQLYGYTF
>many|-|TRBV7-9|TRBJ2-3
TGTGCCAGCAGCTTAGCGGGGTACGTTACGCAGTATTTT
CASSLAGYVTQYF
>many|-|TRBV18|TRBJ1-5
TGTGCCAGCTCATCGGGACTTGGAGGTGGACAGCCCCAGCATTTT
CASSSGLGGGQPQHF
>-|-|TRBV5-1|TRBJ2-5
TGCGCCAGCAGCCAATCGAGTGGGGGGCTGGAGACCCAGTACTTC
CASSQSSGGLETQYF
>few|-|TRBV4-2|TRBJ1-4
TGTGCCAGCAGCCAAGAGGAGGGGGTTAATGAAAAACTGTTTTTT
CASSQEEGVNEKLFF
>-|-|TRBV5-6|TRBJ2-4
TGTGCCAGCAGGCCTGGGGTCACCTCCAAAAACATTCAGTACTTC
CASRPGVTSKNIQYF
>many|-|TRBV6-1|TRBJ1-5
TGTGCCAGCAGTACTAAGGGTGCGGGGCATCAGCCCCAGCATTTT
CASSTKGAGHQPQHF
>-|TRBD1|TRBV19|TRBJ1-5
TGTGCCAGTAGTAGCCAGGGGGGACAGCCCCAGCATTTT
CASSSQGGQPQHF
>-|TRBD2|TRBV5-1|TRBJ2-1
TGCGCCAGCAGCTCAGCCGGGACTAATTACAATGAGCAGTTCTTC
CASSSAGTNYNEQFF
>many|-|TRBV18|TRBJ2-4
TGTGCCAGCTCACCCTCACAGGGAGCCAAAAACATTCAGTACTTC
CASSPSQGAKNIQYF
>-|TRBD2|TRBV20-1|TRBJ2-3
TGCAGTGCTAAGCCGGGACTAGCGGGATTAGATACGCAGTATTTT
CSAKPGLAGLDTQYF
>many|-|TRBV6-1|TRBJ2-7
TGTGCCAGCAGGGACTCCCTCACCTACGAGCAGTACTTC
CASRDSLTYEQYF
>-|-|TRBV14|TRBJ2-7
TGTGCCAGCAGCCAAGAGAGGGGCTGGGGCGAGCAGTACTTC
CASSQERGWGEQYF
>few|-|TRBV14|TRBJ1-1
TGTGCCAGCAGCCAATTGACTAAGGGTGAAGCTTTCTTT
CASSQLTKGEAFF
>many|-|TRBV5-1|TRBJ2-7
TGCGCCAGCAAGGCCAGAAGTGACTCCTACGAGCAGTACTTC
CASKARSDSYEQYF
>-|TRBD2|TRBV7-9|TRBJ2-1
TGTGCCAGCAGATTAAGCGGGAGGCAGTCCTACAATGAGCAGTTCTTC
CASRLSGRQSYNEQFF
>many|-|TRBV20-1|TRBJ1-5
TGCAGTGCTAGCCGGACCCAGACCAGCCAGCCCCAGCATTTT
CSASRTQTSQPQHF
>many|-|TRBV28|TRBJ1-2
TGTGCCAGCACCGAAGCAGATAACTATGGCTACACCTTC
CASTEADNYGYTF
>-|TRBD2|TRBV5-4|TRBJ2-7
TGTGCCAGCAGCTTGGGACTAGCGGAGGGCTACGAGCAGTACTTC
CASSLGLAEGYEQYF
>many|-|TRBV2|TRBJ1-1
TGTGCCAGCAGTGTTAGGAGCACTGAAGCTTTCTTT
CASSVRSTEAFF
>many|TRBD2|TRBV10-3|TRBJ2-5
TGTGCCAGCGGGACTAGCGGGGGGGCCCTGGAGACCCAGTACTTC
CASGTSGGALETQYF
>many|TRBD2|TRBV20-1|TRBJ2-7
TGCAGTGCTAGAGCGAACGGGAGGGCCCTCTACGAGCAGTACTTC
CSARANGRALYEQYF
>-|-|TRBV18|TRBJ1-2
TGTGCCAGTTCTCGACGGGACGTGGCTAACTATGGCTACACCTTC
CASSRRDVANYGYTF
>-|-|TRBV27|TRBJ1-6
TGTGCCAGCAGTCCGAGCAGGGTGGGGAGTTCACCCCTCCACTTT
CASSPSRVGSSPLHF
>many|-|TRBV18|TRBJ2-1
TGTGCCAGCTCTCCTAGGGCAGGAGAAAGGTATGAGCAGTTCTTC
CASSPRAGERYEQFF
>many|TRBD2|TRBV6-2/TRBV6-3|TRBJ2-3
TGTGCCAGCAGTATGCGGGAGGCCCGCGCAGATACGCAGTATTTT
CASSMREARADTQYF
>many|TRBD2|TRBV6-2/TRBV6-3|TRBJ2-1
TGTGCCAGCAGTCCACTAGCGGGAAATTACAATGAGCAGTTCTTC
CASSPLAGNYNEQFF
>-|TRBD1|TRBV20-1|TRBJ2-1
TGCAGTGCCAACCGGGACAGGGATCCCTACAATGAGCAGTTCTTC
CSANRDRDPYNEQFF
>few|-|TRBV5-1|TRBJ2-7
TGCGCCAGCAGCTTGGAGCTTCAGGGCGAGCAGTACTTC
CASSLELQGEQYF
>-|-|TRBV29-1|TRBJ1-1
TGCACTCAGGGATTACTATGGACTGAAGCTTTCTTT
CTQGLLWTEAFF
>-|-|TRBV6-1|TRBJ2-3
TGTGCGTCGGGTCCGTCTGAGATGGCAGATACGCAGTATTTT
CASGPSEMADTQYF
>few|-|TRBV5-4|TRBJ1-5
TGTGCCAGCAGCTTGGACTCGGAGCCCCAGCATTTT
CASSLDSEPQHF
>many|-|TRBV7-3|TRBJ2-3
TGTGCCAGCAGCCCAGTTGTGGGTGATACGCAGTATTTT
CASSPVVGDTQYF
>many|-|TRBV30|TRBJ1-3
TGTGCCTGGAGTGCTATCTCTGGAAACACCATATATTTT
CAWSAISGNTIYF
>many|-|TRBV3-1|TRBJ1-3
TGTGCCAGCAGGGCAAGCAATAAATACTCTGGAAACACCATATATTTT
CASRASNKYSGNTIYF
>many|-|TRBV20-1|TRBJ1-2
TGCAGTGCTAGCGGCCTTCTCGGCTACACCTTC
CSASGLLGYTF
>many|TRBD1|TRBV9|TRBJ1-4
TGTGCCAGCAGCGTAGGACGGACAGGGGGTGAAAAACTGTTTTTT
CASSVGRTGGEKLFF
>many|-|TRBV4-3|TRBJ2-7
TGCGCCAGCAGCCAATGGACATCGTCCTACGAGCAGTACTTC
CASSQWTSSYEQYF
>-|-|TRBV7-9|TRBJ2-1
TGTGCCAGCATCCGTTACGGGGACTTGGATGAGCAGTTCTTC
CASIRYGDLDEQFF
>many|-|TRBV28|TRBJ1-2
TGTGCCAGCAGTTTACAGGGTTTCGACTATGGCTACACCTTC
CASSLQGFDYGYTF
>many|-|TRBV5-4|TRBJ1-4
TGTGCCAGCCGGGACGGCTTTAATGAAAAACTGTTTTTT
CASRDGFNEKLFF
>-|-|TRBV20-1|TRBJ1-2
TGCAGTGCTAGAGAGGGGGGTGACTATGGCTACACCTTC
CSAREGGDYGYTF
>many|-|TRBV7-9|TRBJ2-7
TGTGCCAGCAGCTTAGCCGGCAGGGCGGGGGAGCAGTACTTC
CASSLAGRAGEQYF
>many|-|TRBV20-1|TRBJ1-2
TGCAGTGCGCAAGTGTTCGCTAACTATGGCTACACCTTC
CSAQVFANYGYTF
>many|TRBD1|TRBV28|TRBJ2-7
TGTGCCAGTTTCTCCCCGGGACAGCAAAGCTACGAGCAGTACTTC
CASFSPGQQSYEQYF
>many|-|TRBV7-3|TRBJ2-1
TGTGCCAGCAGCTTAGCCTCGGGAGTGCGTAATGAGCAGTTCTTC
CASSLASGVRNEQFF
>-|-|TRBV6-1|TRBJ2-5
TGTGCCAGCAGTGACCCGGGACCCTCCTTTGGGGAGACCCAGTACTTC
CASSDPGPSFGETQYF
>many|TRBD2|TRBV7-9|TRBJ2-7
TGTGCCAGCAGCCGCGGGACTAGCGGGAGTGGTGCCTACGAGCAGTACTTC
CASSRGTSGSGAYEQYF
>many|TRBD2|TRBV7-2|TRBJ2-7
TGTGCCAGCAGCTTAACGGGGGGGCCCTCCTACGAGCAGTACTTC
CASSLTGGPSYEQYF
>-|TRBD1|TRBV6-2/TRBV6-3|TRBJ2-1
TGTGCCAGCACCCGAACCGGGACAGGGGGCCTCAATGAGCAGTTCTTC
CASTRTGTGGLNEQFF
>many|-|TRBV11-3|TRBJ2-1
TGTGCCAGCAGCCACTCCCCCAATGAGCAGTTCTTC
CASSHSPNEQFF
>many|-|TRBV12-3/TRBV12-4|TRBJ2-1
TGTGCCAGCAGTTTAGTAGCGGCAAACGGTGAGCAGTTCTTC
CASSLVAANGEQFF
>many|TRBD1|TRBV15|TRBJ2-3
TGTGCCACCAGCAGTCTGACAGGGGGGGGGACAGATACGCAGTATTTT
CATSSLTGGGTDTQYF
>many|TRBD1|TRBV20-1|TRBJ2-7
TGCAGTGCTAGGCAGGGGGCTTTCCACGAGCAGTACTTC
CSARQGAFHEQYF
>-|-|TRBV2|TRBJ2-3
TGTGCCAGCAGTGAAGCTCCGGCGGGGGCCCGGACAGATACGCAGTATTTT
CASSEAPAGARTDTQYF
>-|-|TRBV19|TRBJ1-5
TGTGCCAGTAGTGACCACCAACAGCCCCAGCATTTT
CASSDHQQPQHF
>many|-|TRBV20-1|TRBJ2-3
TGCAGTGCTAAGGCCCCTCTAGAGGCAGATACGCAGTATTTT
CSAKAPLEADTQYF